The subject of this entry is one T cell receptor beta chain. The entry originates in a study of patients and donors after allogeneic stem cell transplantation. TCRdb re-called the RT-PCR reads with MiXCR, one entry per CDR3 protein. The repertoire consists of around 150,000 distinct CDR3 sequences, with about 40% occurring once and the leading ten covering roughly 52%. V gave up 0 bases and J gave up 1 base, with 5 bases separating them. The CDR3 is 14 residues long. Germline CDR1 and CDR2: SGHRS and YFSETQ. The chain has TRBV5-1 and TRBJ2-1, with D unresolved. The TCR comes from a human donor who was either an allogeneic HSCT recipient or a stem cell or donor lymphocyte infusion donor (not recorded which). It is not recorded whose cells these are; they may come from a transplant donor. Input material: blood, either unsorted or a sorted T cell fraction (not recorded which). As DNA, the CDR3 is TGCGCCAGCAGCTTGGTCTCTTCCTACAATGAGCAGTTCTTC. Protein sequence: CASSLVSSYNEQFF.